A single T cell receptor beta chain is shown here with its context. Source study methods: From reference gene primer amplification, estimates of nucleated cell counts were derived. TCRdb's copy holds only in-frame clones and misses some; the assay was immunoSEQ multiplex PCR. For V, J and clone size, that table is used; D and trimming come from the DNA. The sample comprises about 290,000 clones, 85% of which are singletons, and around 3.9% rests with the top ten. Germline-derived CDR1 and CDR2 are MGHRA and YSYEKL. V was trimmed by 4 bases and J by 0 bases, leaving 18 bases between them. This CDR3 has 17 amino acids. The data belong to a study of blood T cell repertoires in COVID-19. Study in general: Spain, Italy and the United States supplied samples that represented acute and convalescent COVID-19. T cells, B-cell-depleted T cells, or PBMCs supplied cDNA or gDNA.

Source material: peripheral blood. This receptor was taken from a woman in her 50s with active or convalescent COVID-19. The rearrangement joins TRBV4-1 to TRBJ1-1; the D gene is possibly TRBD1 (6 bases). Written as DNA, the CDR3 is TGCGCCAGCAGCCCCCATTGGCCGGGACAACTGAACACTGAAGCTTTCTTT. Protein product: CASSPHWPGQLNTEAFF.